A selection of T cell receptor beta chains follows, all from one sample in a study of naive and memory T cell subsets. TCRdb analysed the UMI-ligation and nested PCR reads with MiXCR anew, one entry per CDR3 protein. This sample has 120,000 to 150,000 distinct CDR3 sequences, with approximately 21% found just once. Sequenced input: naive CD8+ T cells from blood. All receptors come from a human donor in good health. CDR3s include the opening cysteine and the closing phenylalanine or tryptophan. A D gene is named only where the DNA matches it firmly. Some rows have no size entry. The others give once, few or many, or a class for an expanded clone.

D gene: TRBD1; clone size: few; J gene: TRBJ2-7; V gene: TRBV9; CDR3 protein: CASSRGQSSEQYF; CDR3 DNA: TGTGCCAGCAGCCGGGGACAGTCGAGTGAGCAGTACTTC
D gene: -; clone size: few; J gene: TRBJ2-7; V gene: TRBV4-1; CDR3 protein: CASSLRDLSPYEQYF; CDR3 DNA: TGCGCCAGCAGCCTACGGGACCTATCCCCCTACGAGCAGTACTTC
D gene: -; clone size: few; J gene: TRBJ1-2; V gene: TRBV28; CDR3 protein: CASSLVQADYGYTF; CDR3 DNA: TGTGCCAGCAGTTTGGTGCAGGCCGACTATGGCTACACCTTC
D gene: -; clone size: few; J gene: TRBJ1-2; V gene: TRBV9; CDR3 protein: CASSPRPQTF; CDR3 DNA: TGTGCCAGCAGCCCCCGTCCGCAAACCTTC
D gene: TRBD2; clone size: -; J gene: TRBJ2-3; V gene: TRBV28; CDR3 protein: CASSSGLAGGDPTDTQYF; CDR3 DNA: TGTGCCAGCAGTTCCGGGCTAGCGGGAGGGGATCCCACAGATACGCAGTATTTT
D gene: -; clone size: few; J gene: TRBJ2-7; V gene: TRBV11-2; CDR3 protein: CASSSPWATYEQYF; CDR3 DNA: TGTGCCAGCAGCTCGCCATGGGCTACCTACGAGCAGTACTTC
D gene: TRBD1; clone size: few; J gene: TRBJ2-7; V gene: TRBV5-5; CDR3 protein: CASTWEGQGHYEQYF; CDR3 DNA: TGTGCCTCGACCTGGGAGGGACAGGGACATTACGAGCAGTACTTC
D gene: TRBD1; clone size: few; J gene: TRBJ2-7; V gene: TRBV7-8; CDR3 protein: CASSSTLGTGSSYEQYF; CDR3 DNA: TGTGCCAGCAGCTCAACTCTGGGGACAGGCAGTTCCTACGAGCAGTACTTC
D gene: TRBD2; clone size: few; J gene: TRBJ2-1; V gene: TRBV4-3; CDR3 protein: CASSQEPAGVGNEQFF; CDR3 DNA: TGCGCCAGCAGCCAAGAACCAGCGGGAGTCGGCAATGAGCAGTTCTTC
D gene: -; clone size: few; J gene: TRBJ1-6; V gene: TRBV6-5; CDR3 protein: CASSYSSTGSNSPLHF; CDR3 DNA: TGTGCCAGCAGTTACTCGAGCACAGGTTCTAATTCACCCCTCCACTTT
D gene: -; clone size: -; J gene: TRBJ2-3; V gene: TRBV20-1; CDR3 protein: CSATRSGLSTDTQYF; CDR3 DNA: TGCAGTGCTACCCGTAGCGGACTAAGCACAGATACGCAGTATTTT
D gene: TRBD1; clone size: -; J gene: TRBJ2-2; V gene: TRBV11-2; CDR3 protein: CASRTYELTGGLGNTGELFF; CDR3 DNA: TGTGCCAGCAGGACCTACGAATTGACAGGGGGCCTTGGGAACACCGGGGAGCTGTTTTTT
D gene: -; clone size: few; J gene: TRBJ2-7; V gene: TRBV4-1; CDR3 protein: CASSQEGSYSYEQYF; CDR3 DNA: TGCGCCAGCAGCCAAGAGGGCTCGTACTCCTACGAGCAGTACTTC
D gene: -; clone size: few; J gene: TRBJ2-2; V gene: TRBV28; CDR3 protein: CASSMLQGTGELFF; CDR3 DNA: TGTGCCAGCAGTATGCTCCAGGGCACCGGGGAGCTGTTTTTT
D gene: TRBD2; clone size: few; J gene: TRBJ2-1; V gene: TRBV3-1; CDR3 protein: CASSQGTSALINEQFF; CDR3 DNA: TGTGCCAGCAGCCAAGGGACTAGCGCACTAATCAATGAGCAGTTCTTC
D gene: -; clone size: -; J gene: TRBJ1-4; V gene: TRBV2; CDR3 protein: CASSEEIPGNEKLFF; CDR3 DNA: TGTGCCAGCAGTGAAGAGATACCAGGGAATGAAAAACTGTTTTTT
D gene: -; clone size: -; J gene: TRBJ2-4; V gene: TRBV12-3/TRBV12-4; CDR3 protein: CASTPNRDGLNIQYF; CDR3 DNA: TGTGCCAGCACCCCGAACAGGGACGGGCTAAACATTCAGTACTTC
D gene: TRBD2; clone size: -; J gene: TRBJ2-5; V gene: TRBV14; CDR3 protein: CASSVLVSGRNQETQYF; CDR3 DNA: TGTGCCAGCAGCGTCCTAGTTAGCGGGAGAAATCAAGAGACCCAGTACTTC
D gene: -; clone size: -; J gene: TRBJ2-1; V gene: TRBV5-1; CDR3 protein: CASSLASASSYNEQFF; CDR3 DNA: TGCGCCAGCAGCTTGGCTTCGGCCAGCTCCTACAATGAGCAGTTCTTC
D gene: TRBD1; clone size: few; J gene: TRBJ1-1; V gene: TRBV10-3; CDR3 protein: CAISETGDTEAFF; CDR3 DNA: TGTGCCATCAGTGAGACAGGGGACACTGAAGCTTTCTTT
D gene: -; clone size: few; J gene: TRBJ2-2; V gene: TRBV11-2; CDR3 protein: CASSLEHTGELFF; CDR3 DNA: TGTGCCAGCAGCTTAGAACACACCGGGGAGCTGTTTTTT
D gene: TRBD2; clone size: -; J gene: TRBJ2-7; V gene: TRBV6-2/TRBV6-3; CDR3 protein: CASSYPGLAGPEQYF; CDR3 DNA: TGTGCCAGCAGTTACCCGGGACTAGCGGGACCCGAGCAGTACTTC
D gene: TRBD1; clone size: few; J gene: TRBJ2-2; V gene: TRBV4-1; CDR3 protein: CASSPPPGQGANTGELFF; CDR3 DNA: TGCGCCAGCAGCCCGCCTCCCGGGCAGGGGGCGAACACCGGGGAGCTGTTTTTT
D gene: -; clone size: -; J gene: TRBJ2-7; V gene: TRBV27; CDR3 protein: CASSPHYEQYF; CDR3 DNA: TGTGCCAGCAGTCCCCACTACGAGCAGTACTTC
D gene: -; clone size: -; J gene: TRBJ2-1; V gene: TRBV2; CDR3 protein: CARSERGAGYEQFF; CDR3 DNA: TGTGCCAGATCGGAAAGGGGGGCTGGGTATGAGCAGTTCTTC
D gene: TRBD2; clone size: -; J gene: TRBJ2-1; V gene: TRBV11-2; CDR3 protein: CASSLTPLAGGYHEQFF; CDR3 DNA: TGTGCCAGCAGCCTGACCCCGCTAGCGGGAGGGTACCATGAGCAGTTCTTC
D gene: -; clone size: few; J gene: TRBJ1-5; V gene: TRBV5-4; CDR3 protein: CASSSGGARISQPQHF; CDR3 DNA: TGTGCCAGCAGCTCCGGCGGGGCTCGTATTAGTCAGCCCCAGCATTTT
D gene: -; clone size: many; J gene: TRBJ1-3; V gene: TRBV29-1; CDR3 protein: CSVRFPVSGNTIYF; CDR3 DNA: TGCAGCGTTAGATTCCCCGTCTCTGGAAACACCATATATTTT
D gene: TRBD1; clone size: few; J gene: TRBJ2-7; V gene: TRBV28; CDR3 protein: CATTPQGVGGYEQYF; CDR3 DNA: TGTGCCACCACCCCACAGGGGGTTGGTGGGTACGAGCAGTACTTC
D gene: -; clone size: -; J gene: TRBJ2-1; V gene: TRBV7-9; CDR3 protein: CASSYIRGSYNEQFF; CDR3 DNA: TGTGCCAGCAGCTATATAAGGGGCTCCTACAATGAGCAGTTCTTC
D gene: TRBD2; clone size: -; J gene: TRBJ2-1; V gene: TRBV5-6; CDR3 protein: CASSSAGLAGNEQFF; CDR3 DNA: TGTGCCAGCAGCTCCGCGGGACTAGCGGGAAATGAGCAGTTCTTC
D gene: TRBD2; clone size: -; J gene: TRBJ2-7; V gene: TRBV27; CDR3 protein: CASSLGTRLEQYF; CDR3 DNA: TGTGCCAGCAGTCTCGGGACTAGACTCGAGCAGTACTTC
D gene: -; clone size: -; J gene: TRBJ1-5; V gene: TRBV25-1; CDR3 protein: CASSDVGSGNQPQHF; CDR3 DNA: TGTGCCAGCAGTGATGTGGGGTCAGGCAATCAGCCCCAGCATTTT
D gene: -; clone size: -; J gene: TRBJ2-7; V gene: TRBV7-6; CDR3 protein: CASSPGIGYVEQYF; CDR3 DNA: TGTGCCAGCAGTCCGGGGATTGGGTATGTCGAGCAGTACTTC
D gene: -; clone size: -; J gene: TRBJ1-2; V gene: TRBV4-2; CDR3 protein: CASSQGGGYGYTF; CDR3 DNA: TGTGCCAGCAGCCAAGGAGGGGGCTATGGCTACACCTTC
D gene: -; clone size: -; J gene: TRBJ2-3; V gene: TRBV7-9; CDR3 protein: CASNRASTDTQYF; CDR3 DNA: TGTGCCAGCAACCGCGCGAGCACAGATACGCAGTATTTT
D gene: -; clone size: -; J gene: TRBJ2-7; V gene: TRBV30; CDR3 protein: CAWTPRSYQDEQYF; CDR3 DNA: TGTGCCTGGACCCCGAGATCCTATCAGGACGAGCAGTACTTC
D gene: -; clone size: once; J gene: TRBJ2-1; V gene: TRBV7-2; CDR3 protein: CASSLGDSQNEQFF; CDR3 DNA: TGTGCCAGCAGCTTAGGGGACTCCCAAAATGAGCAGTTCTTC
D gene: TRBD1; clone size: -; J gene: TRBJ2-1; V gene: TRBV28; CDR3 protein: CASSPRTGLINEQFF; CDR3 DNA: TGTGCCAGCAGTCCGAGGACAGGGCTCATCAATGAGCAGTTCTTC
D gene: -; clone size: -; J gene: TRBJ1-2; V gene: TRBV12-3/TRBV12-4; CDR3 protein: CASRDTGGGSYGYTF; CDR3 DNA: TGTGCCAGCAGGGACACGGGGGGCGGATCCTATGGCTACACCTTC
D gene: TRBD1; clone size: few; J gene: TRBJ2-2; V gene: TRBV7-9; CDR3 protein: CASSHTRTGDTGELFF; CDR3 DNA: TGTGCCAGCAGCCACACCCGGACAGGGGACACCGGGGAGCTGTTTTTT